This T cell receptor (beta chain) was found in a study of OX40 agonist ivuxolimab in advanced cancers. Study-level information: The drug used for patients, ivuxolimab, was an agonistic anti-OX40 (CD134) antibody. Hepatocellular carcinoma, melanoma, renal cell or head and neck cancer occurred in dose-escalation patients. Study-wide results and caveats: At 0.1 to 3.0 mg/kg, clonal expansion of CD4+ and CD8+ blood T cells had occurred by week 6.

Some clones are missing from TCRdb's copy, which holds only in-frame ones; the method was immunoSEQ multiplex PCR. The sample lists 60,000 to 90,000 clones, 90% occurring once. As concerns this clone: As yet, its antigen is unknown.

The V gene's germline CDR1 is MNHNY and CDR2 SVGAGI (reference sequence). This CDR3 comprises 16 residues. The junction had 8 bases not matched to a gene; V was cut back by 4 bases and J by 0 bases. The chain combines TRBV6-6 with TRBJ1-1; 7 bases are shared with TRBD1. The sequence came from an adult with an advanced solid tumor such as melanoma, head and neck, liver or kidney cancer. Sample: CD4+ or CD8+ T cells sorted from blood, taken in a trial of the OX40 agonist ivuxolimab. CDR3 in DNA: TGTGCCAGCAGTTTAGGGTCCGGGACAGTGAACACTGAAGCTTTCTTT. Translation: CASSLGSGTVNTEAFF.